This TCR beta chain was found in a study of shared clonotypes between healthy human individuals. Study findings and constraints: Non-shared clonotypes had lower generation probabilities than clonotypes shared by all four sorted-subset donors.

Method: immunoSEQ multiplex PCR; TCRdb's copy keeps in-frame clones and lacks some. The table records about a million clones, approximately 80% of them present only once. About this clone: As yet, its antigen is unknown.

This CDR3 comprises 16 residues. Germline V CDR1 and CDR2: SGDLS, YYNGEE. Trimming at V came to 0 bases and at J to 1 base, leaving 4 bases not matched to a gene. The TCR sequence derives from a man aged 18 to 30 in good health. This chain uses TRBV9 with TRBJ2-5, with TRBD1 identical over 9 bases. Sequencing was carried out using memory CD4+ T cells sorted from blood. Documented subset: CD45RA-negative fraction. The DNA of the CDR3 is TGTGCCAGCAGCGTAGGTACAGGGGGCCTCCAAGAGACCCAGTACTTC. This codes for CASSVGTGGLQETQYF.